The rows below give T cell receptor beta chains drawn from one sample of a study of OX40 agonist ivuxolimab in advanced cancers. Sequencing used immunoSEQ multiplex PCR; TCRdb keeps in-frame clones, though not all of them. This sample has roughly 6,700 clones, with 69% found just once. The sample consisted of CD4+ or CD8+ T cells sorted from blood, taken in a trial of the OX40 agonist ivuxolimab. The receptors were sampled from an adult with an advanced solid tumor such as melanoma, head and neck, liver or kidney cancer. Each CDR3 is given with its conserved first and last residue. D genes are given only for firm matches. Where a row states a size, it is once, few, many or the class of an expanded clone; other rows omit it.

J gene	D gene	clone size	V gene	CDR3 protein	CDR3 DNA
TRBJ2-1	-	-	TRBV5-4	CASSLVGDEQFF	TGTGCCAGCAGCTTGGTGGGCGATGAGCAGTTCTTC
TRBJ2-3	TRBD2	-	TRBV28	CASSFLASGGDSTDTQYF	TGTGCCAGCAGTTTTTTGGCTAGCGGGGGTGATAGCACAGATACGCAGTATTTT
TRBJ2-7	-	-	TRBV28	CASSLLGGMGNEQYF	TGTGCCAGCAGTTTATTGGGGGGAATGGGCAACGAGCAGTACTTC
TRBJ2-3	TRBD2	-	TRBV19	CASSLTSGRKSDTQYF	TGTGCCAGTAGTCTGACTAGCGGGAGAAAGTCAGATACGCAGTATTTT
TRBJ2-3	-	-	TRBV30	CAWSWGTGRADTQYF	TGTGCCTGGAGTTGGGGAACAGGTCGAGCAGATACGCAGTATTTT
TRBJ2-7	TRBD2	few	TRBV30	CACPSGGADYEQYF	TGTGCCTGCCCCAGCGGGGGGGCGGACTACGAGCAGTACTTC
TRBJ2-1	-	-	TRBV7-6	CASSLAGQSYYNEQFF	TGTGCCAGCAGCTTAGCTGGGCAATCCTACTACAATGAGCAGTTCTTC
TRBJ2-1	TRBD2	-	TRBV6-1	CASSEAVSGGAGEQFF	TGTGCCAGCAGTGAAGCAGTTAGCGGGGGGGCTGGTGAGCAGTTCTTC
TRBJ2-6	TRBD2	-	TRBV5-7	CASSTGGAGVWTGANVLTF	TGTGCCAGCAGCACGGGGGGAGCGGGAGTTTGGACTGGGGCCAACGTCCTGACTTTC
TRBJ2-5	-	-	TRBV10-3	CATGHKQETQYF	TGTGCCACCGGGCACAAGCAAGAGACCCAGTACTTC
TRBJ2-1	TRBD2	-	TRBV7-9	CASSFGTSNNEQFF	TGTGCCAGCAGCTTCGGGACTAGTAACAATGAGCAGTTCTTC
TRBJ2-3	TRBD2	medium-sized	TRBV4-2	CASSQDPPSGGTTDTQYF	TGTGCCAGCAGCCAAGATCCCCCTAGCGGGGGAACCACAGATACGCAGTATTTT
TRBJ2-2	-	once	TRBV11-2	CASSLETSTDPGELFF	TGTGCCAGCAGCTTAGAAACGTCAACAGACCCCGGGGAGCTGTTTTTT
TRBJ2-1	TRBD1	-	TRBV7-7	CASSLGQGGVEQFF	TGTGCTAGCAGTCTCGGACAGGGAGGCGTTGAGCAGTTCTTC
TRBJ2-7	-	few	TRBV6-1	CASTFKYEQYF	TGTGCCAGCACCTTCAAATACGAGCAGTACTTC
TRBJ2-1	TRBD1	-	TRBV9	CASSGKGGGVYNEQFF	TGTGCCAGCTCCGGTAAAGGGGGCGGAGTATACAATGAGCAGTTCTTC
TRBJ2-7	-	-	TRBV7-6	CASSPGTILSYEQYF	TGTGCCAGCAGCCCCGGGACAATTTTGTCCTACGAGCAGTACTTC
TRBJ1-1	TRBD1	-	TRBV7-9	CASSFGTVQHAFF	TGTGCCAGCAGCTTCGGGACAGTACAACACGCGTTCTTT
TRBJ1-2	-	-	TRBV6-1	CASSEGVGNYGYTF	TGTGCCAGCAGTGAAGGGGTGGGTAACTATGGCTACACCTTC
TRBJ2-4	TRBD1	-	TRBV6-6	CASSYSTGRNIQYF	TGTGCCAGCAGTTACTCGACAGGGAGAAACATTCAGTACTTC
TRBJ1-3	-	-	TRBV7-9	CASSFSGMGNTIYF	TGTGCCAGCAGCTTCTCAGGGATGGGAAACACCATATATTTT
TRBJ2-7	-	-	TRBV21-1	CASSKGRLYEQYF	TGTGCCAGCAGCAAAGGACGGCTCTACGAGCAGTACTTC
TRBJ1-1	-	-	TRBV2	CASSEALHGGTEAFF	TGTGCCAGCAGTGAAGCGCTCCATGGGGGCACTGAAGCTTTCTTT